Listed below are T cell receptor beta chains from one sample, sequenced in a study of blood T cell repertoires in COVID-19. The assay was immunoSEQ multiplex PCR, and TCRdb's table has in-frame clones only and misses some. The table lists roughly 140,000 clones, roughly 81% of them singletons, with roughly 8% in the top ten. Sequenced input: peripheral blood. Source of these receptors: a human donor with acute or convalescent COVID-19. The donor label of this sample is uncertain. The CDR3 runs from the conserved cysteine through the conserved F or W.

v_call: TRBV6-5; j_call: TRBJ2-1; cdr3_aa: CASSYDLESSYNEQFF
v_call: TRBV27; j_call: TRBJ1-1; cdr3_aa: CASSSGRAEAFF
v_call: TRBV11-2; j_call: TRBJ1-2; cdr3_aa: CASSLGIRGYTF
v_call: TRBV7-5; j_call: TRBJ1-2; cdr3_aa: CVRSSKWEDRGNGYTF
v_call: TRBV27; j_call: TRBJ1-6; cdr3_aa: CASSLYRGRDSPLHF
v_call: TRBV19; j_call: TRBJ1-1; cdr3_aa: CASITRSQRNSLNTEAFF
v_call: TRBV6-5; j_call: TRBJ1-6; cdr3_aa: CASNSGVAGNSPLHF
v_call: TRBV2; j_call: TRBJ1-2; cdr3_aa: CASSESRALLDGYTF
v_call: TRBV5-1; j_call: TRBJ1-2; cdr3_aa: CASSARQGTYGYTF
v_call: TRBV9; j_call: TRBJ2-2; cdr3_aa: CASSPQFGELFF
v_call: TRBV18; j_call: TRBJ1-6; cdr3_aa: CASSPRVATRGSYNSPLHF
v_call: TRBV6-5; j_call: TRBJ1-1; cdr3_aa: CASSYYGRDTEAFF
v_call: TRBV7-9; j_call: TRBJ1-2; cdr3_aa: CASSLRAYKGAGEKGGYTF
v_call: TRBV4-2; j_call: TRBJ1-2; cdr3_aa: CASSHPREGSLGYGYTF
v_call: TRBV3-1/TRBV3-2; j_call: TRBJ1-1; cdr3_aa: CASRPPGQGAFF
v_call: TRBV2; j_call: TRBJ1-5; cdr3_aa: CASTPTGGAGQPQHF
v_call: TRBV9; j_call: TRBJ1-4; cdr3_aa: CASSEQGLNEKLFF
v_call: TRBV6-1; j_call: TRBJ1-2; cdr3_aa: CASSEEGAWFGYTF
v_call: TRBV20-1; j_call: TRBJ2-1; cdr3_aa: CSARVHEQFF
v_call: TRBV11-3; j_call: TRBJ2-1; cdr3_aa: CASSLASGGIFSSYNEQFF
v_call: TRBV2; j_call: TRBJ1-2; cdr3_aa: CASIRDGANYGYTF
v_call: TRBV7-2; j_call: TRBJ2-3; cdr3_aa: CASSPAGGRKDTQYF
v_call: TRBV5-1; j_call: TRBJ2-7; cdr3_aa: CASTDSSYEQYF
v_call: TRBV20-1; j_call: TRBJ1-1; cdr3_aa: CSALMNTEAFF
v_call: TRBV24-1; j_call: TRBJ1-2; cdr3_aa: CATRGGHNYGYTF
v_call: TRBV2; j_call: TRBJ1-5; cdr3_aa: CASNVKGAGQPQHF
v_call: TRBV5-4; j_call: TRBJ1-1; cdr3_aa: CASAGQGNTEAFF
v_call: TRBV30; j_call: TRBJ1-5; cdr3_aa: CAWSFGTGDHQPQHF
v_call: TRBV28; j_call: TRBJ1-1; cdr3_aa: CASSLLYNTEAFF
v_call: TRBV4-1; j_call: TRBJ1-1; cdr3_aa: CASRPGQGIAFF
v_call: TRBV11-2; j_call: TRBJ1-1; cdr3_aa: CASSLGVNTEAFF
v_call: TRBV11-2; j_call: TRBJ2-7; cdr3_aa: CASSSGLAGSEQYF
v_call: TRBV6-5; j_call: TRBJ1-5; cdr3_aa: CASSSPQGDQPQHF
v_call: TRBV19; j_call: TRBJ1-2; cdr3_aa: CASTPGTGGYTF
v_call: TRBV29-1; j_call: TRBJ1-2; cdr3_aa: CSARTDTGYGYTF
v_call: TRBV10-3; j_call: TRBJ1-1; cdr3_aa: CAIKGGLLDTEAFF
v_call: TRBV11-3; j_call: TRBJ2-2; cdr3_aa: CASSSERNTGELFF
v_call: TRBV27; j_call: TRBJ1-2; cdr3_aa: CASSRGQGAGGYTF
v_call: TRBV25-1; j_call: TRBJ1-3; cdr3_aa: CASSAPGSSGNTIYF
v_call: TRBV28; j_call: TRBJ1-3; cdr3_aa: CASTRLDSGNTIYF
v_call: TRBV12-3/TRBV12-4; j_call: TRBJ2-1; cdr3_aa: CASSLDLEQFF
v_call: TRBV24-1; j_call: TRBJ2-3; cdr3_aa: CATSDSGLAGGTDTQYF
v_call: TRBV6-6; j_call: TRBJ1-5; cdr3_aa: CASSRNQPQHF
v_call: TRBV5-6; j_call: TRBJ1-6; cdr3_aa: CASSLTNSPLHF
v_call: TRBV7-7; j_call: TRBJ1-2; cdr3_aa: CATGEGGGSSRQGNYGYTF
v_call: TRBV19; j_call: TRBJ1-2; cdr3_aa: CASSHGGLGYGYTF
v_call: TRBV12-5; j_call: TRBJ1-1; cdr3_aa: CASGLAQSQQGLLNTEAFF